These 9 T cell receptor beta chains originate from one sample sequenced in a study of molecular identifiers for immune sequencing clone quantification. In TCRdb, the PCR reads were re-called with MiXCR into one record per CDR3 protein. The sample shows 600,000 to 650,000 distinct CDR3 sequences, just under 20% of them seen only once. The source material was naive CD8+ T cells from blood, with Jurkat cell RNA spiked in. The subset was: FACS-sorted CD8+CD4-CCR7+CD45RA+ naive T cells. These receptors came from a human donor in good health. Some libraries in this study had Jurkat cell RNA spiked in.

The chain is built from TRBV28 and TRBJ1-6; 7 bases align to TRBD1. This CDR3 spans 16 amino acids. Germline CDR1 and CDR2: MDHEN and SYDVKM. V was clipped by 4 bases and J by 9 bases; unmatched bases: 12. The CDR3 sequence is CASSSSDRPSVSPLHF. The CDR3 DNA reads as TGTGCCAGCAGTTCCTCGGACAGGCCGAGTGTTTCACCCCTCCACTTT.

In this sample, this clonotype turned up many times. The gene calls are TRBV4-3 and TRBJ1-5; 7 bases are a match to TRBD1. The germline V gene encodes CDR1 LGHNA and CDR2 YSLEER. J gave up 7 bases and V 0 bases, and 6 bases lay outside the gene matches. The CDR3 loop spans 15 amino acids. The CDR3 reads CASSQDWAGGQPQHF. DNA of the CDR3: TGCGCCAGCAGCCAAGATTGGGCAGGGGGACAGCCCCAGCATTTT.

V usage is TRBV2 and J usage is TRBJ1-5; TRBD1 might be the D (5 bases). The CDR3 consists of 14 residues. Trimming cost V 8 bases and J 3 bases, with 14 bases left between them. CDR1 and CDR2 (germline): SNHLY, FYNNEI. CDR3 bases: TGTGCCAGCGGGATGGGGGGGTACAATCAGCCCCAGCATTTT. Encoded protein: CASGMGGYNQPQHF.

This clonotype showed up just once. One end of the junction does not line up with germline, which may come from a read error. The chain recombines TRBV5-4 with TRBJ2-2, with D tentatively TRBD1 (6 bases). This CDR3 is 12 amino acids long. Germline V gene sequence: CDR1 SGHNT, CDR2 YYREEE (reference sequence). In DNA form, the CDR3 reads TGTGCCAGCAGCTTGGCGGTAGGGGGGCTGTTTTTT. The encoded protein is CASSLAVGGLFF.

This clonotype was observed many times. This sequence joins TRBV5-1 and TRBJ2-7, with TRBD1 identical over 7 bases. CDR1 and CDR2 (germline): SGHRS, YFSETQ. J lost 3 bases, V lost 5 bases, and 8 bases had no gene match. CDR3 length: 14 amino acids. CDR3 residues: CASSLLTGSYEQYF. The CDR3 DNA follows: TGCGCCAGCAGTTTGTTGACAGGGAGCTACGAGCAGTACTTC.

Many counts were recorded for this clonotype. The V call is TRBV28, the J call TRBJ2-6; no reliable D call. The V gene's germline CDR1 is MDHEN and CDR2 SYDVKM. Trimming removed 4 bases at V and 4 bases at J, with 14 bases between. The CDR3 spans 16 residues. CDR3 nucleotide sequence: TGTGCCAGCAGTTCTAGACTGGGTCCCGGGGCCAACGTCCTGACTTTC. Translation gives CASSSRLGPGANVLTF.

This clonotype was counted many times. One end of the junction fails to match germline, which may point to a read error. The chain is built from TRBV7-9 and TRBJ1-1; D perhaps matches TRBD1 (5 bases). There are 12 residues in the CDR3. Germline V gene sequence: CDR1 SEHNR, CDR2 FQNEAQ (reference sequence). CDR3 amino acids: CASRLGEAEAFF. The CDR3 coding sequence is TGTGCCAGCAGGTTAGGGGAAGCTGAAGCTTTCTTT.

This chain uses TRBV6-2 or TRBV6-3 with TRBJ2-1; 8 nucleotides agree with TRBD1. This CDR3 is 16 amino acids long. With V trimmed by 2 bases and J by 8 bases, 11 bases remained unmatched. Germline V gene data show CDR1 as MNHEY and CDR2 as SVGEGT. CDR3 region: CASSYAGRGPIHEQFF. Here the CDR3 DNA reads TGTGCCAGCAGTTACGCTGGCAGGGGGCCGATACATGAGCAGTTCTTC.

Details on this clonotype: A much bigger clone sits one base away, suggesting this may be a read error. CDR3 amino acids: CASSPPTGSNQLQHF. CDR3 nucleotide sequence: TGTGCCAGCAGTCCCCCGACGGGTAGCAATCAGCTCCAGCATTTT. The chain carries TRBV6-1 and TRBJ1-5; D unclear. This CDR3 is 15 amino acids long. Germline V gene lookup returns CDR1 MNHNS and CDR2 SASEGT.